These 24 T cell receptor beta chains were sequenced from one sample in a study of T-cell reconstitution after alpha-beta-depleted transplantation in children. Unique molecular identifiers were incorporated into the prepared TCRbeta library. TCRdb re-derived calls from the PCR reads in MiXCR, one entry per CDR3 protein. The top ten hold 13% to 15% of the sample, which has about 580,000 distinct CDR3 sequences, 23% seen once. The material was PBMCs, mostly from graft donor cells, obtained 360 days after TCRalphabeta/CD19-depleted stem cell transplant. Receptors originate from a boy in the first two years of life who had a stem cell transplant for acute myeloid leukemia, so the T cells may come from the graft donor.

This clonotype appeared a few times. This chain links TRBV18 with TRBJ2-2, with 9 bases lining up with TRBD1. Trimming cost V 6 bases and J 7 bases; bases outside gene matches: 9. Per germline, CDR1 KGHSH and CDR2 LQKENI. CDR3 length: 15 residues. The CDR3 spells CASSPRTGVIGELFF. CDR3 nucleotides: TGTGCCAGCTCTCCCCGGACAGGGGTAATCGGGGAGCTGTTTTTT.

This CDR3 is CASRPYPGSDTQYF. CDR3 nucleotide sequence: TGTGCCAGCAGACCCTACCCCGGGTCAGATACGCAGTATTTT. J is TRBJ2-3 and V is TRBV12-3 or TRBV12-4; no definite D call. The CDR3 totals 14 residues. V was trimmed by 6 bases and J by 4 bases, leaving 14 bases between them.

The CDR3: CASSYGGDGGDSPLHF. The CDR3 DNA reads as TGTGCCAGCAGTTACGGCGGGGACGGAGGAGATTCACCCCTCCACTTT. This chain uses TRBV6-5 with TRBJ1-6, with D perhaps TRBD1 (5 bases). V was clipped by 2 bases and J by 8 bases, with 16 bases between them. Germline V CDR1 and CDR2: MNHEY, SVGAGI. The CDR3 is made up of 16 amino acids.

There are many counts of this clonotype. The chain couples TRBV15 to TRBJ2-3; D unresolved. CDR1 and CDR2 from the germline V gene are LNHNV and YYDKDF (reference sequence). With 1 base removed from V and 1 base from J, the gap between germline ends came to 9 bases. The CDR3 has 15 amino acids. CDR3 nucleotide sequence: TGTGCCACCAGCAGAGGGGCAACGCGCACAGATACGCAGTATTTT. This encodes CATSRGATRTDTQYF.

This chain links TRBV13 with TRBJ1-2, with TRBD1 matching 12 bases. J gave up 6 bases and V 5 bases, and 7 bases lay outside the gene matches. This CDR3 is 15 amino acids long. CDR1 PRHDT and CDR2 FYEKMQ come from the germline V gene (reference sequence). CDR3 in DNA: TGTGCCAGCAGCCCCGGGACAGGGGGCGCAAATGGCTACACCTTC. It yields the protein CASSPGTGGANGYTF.

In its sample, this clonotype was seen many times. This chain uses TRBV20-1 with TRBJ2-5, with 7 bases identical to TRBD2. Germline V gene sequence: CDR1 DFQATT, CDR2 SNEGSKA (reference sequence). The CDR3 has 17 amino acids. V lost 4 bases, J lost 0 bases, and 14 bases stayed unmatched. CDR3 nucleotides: TGCAGTGCTATAAGAGGGCACCAAGGGAGGGACCAAGAGACCCAGTACTTC. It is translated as CSAIRGHQGRDQETQYF.

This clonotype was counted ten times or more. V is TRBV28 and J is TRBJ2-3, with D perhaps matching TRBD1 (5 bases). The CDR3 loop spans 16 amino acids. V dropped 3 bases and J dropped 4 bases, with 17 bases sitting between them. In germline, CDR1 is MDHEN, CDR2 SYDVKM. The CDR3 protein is CASSLNSYRRPDTQYF. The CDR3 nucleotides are TGTGCCAGCAGTTTGAATTCGTACAGGCGTCCAGATACGCAGTATTTT.

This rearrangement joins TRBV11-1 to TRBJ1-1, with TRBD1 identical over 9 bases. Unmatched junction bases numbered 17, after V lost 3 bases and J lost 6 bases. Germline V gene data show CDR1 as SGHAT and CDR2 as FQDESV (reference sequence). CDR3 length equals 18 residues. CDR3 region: CASSFDKIGTGNSAEAFF. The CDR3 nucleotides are TGTGCCAGCAGCTTCGACAAAATAGGGACAGGGAATTCGGCTGAAGCTTTCTTT.

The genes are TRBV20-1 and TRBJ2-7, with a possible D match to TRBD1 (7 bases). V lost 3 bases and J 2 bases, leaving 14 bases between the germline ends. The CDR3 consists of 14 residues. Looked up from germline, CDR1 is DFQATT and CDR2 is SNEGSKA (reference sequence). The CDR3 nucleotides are TGCAGTGCTAGTTCGCGGGACAGCCCCTACGAGCAGTACTTC. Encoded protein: CSASSRDSPYEQYF.

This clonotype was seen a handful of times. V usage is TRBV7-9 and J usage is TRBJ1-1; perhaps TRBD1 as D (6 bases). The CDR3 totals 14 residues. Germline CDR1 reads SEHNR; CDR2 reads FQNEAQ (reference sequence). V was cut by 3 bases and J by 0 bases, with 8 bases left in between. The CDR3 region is CASSFEGVNTEAFF. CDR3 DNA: TGTGCCAGCAGCTTTGAGGGGGTGAACACTGAAGCTTTCTTT. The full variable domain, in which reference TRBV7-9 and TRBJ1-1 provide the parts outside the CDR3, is DTGVSQNPRHKITKRGQNVTFRCDPISEHNRLYWYRQTLGQGPEFLTYFQNEAQLEKSRLLSDRFSAERPKGSFSTLEIQRTEQGDSAMYLCASSFEGVNTEAFFGQGTRLTVV.

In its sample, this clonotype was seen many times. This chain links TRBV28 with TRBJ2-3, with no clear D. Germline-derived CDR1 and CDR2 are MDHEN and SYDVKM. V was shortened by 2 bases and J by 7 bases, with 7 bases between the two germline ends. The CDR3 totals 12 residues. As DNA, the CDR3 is TGTGCCAGCAGTTTAGTCACCCATACGCAGTATTTT. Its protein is CASSLVTHTQYF.

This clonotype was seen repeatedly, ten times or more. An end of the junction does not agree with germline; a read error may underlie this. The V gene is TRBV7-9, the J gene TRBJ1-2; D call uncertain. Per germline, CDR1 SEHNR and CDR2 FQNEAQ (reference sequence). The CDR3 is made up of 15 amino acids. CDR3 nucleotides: TGTGCCAACAGCTTAGAAATCAGAACTAACTATGGCTACACCTTC. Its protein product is CANSLEIRTNYGYTF.

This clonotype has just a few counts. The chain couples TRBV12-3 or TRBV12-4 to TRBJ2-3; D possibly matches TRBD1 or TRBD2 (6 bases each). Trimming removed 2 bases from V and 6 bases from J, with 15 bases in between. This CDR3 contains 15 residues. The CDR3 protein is CASSLRGVQRDTQYF. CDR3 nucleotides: TGTGCCAGCAGTTTAAGGGGGGTCCAGCGGGATACGCAGTATTTT.

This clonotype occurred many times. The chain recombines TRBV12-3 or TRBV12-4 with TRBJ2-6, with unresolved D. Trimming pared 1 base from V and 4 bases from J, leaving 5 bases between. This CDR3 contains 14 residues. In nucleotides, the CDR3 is TGTGCCAGCAGTTTAGTCACCGGGGCCAACGTCCTGACTTTC. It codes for CASSLVTGANVLTF.

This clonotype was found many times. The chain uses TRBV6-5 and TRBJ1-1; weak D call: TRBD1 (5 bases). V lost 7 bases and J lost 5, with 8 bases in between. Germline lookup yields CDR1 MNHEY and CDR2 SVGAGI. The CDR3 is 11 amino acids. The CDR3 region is CASNRGTEAFF. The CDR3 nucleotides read TGTGCCAGCAACCGGGGGACTGAAGCTTTCTTT.

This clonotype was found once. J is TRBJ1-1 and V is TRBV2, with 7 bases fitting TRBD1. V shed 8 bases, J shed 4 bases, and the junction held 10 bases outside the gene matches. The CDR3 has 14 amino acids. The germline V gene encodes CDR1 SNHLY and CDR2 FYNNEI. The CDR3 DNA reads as TGTGCCAGCGGTCCTACAGGGGCCGGCACTGAAGCTTTCTTT. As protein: CASGPTGAGTEAFF.

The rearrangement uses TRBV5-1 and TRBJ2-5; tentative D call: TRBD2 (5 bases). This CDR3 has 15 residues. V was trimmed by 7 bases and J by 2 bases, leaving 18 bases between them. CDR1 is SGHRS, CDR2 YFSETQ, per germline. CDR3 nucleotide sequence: TGCGCCAGCCGGCTAGCCCAAGGGCCTCAAGAGACCCAGTACTTC. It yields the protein CASRLAQGPQETQYF.

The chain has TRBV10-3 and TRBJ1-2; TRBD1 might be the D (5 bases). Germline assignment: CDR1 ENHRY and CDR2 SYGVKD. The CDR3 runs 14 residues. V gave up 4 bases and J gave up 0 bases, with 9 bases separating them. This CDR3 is CAISAPTANYGYTF. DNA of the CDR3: TGTGCCATCAGTGCTCCGACAGCTAACTATGGCTACACCTTC.

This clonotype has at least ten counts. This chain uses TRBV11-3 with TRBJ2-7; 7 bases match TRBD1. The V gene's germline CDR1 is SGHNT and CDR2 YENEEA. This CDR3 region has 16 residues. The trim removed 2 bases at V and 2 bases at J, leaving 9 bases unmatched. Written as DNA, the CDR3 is TGTGCCAGCAGCTTAACCTGGGGACAGTCCCCCTACGAGCAGTACTTC. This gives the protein CASSLTWGQSPYEQYF. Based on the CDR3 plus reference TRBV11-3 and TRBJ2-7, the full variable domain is EAGVVQSPRYKIIEKKQPVAFWCNPISGHNTLYWYLQNLGQGPELLIRYENEEAVDDSQLPKDRFSAERLKGVDSTLKIQPAELGDSAVYLCASSLTWGQSPYEQYFGPGTRLTVT.

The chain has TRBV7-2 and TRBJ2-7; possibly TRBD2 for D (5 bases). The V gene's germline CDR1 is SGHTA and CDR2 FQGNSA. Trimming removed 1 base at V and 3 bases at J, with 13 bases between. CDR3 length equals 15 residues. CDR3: CASSLGQDGNYEQYF. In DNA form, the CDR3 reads TGTGCCAGCAGCTTAGGGCAGGACGGGAACTACGAGCAGTACTTC.

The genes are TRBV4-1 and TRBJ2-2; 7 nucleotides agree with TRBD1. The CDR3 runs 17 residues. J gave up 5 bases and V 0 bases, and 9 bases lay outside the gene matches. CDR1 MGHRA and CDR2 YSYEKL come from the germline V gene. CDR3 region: CASSQDLLGQETGELFF. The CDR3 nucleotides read TGCGCCAGCAGCCAAGATCTGTTAGGACAGGAGACCGGGGAGCTGTTTTTT.

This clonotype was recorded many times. CDR3 DNA sequence: TGTGCCAGTCAACTAGCGGGGGGAACCTTAGCCAAAAACATTCAGTACTTC. Translated, it gives CASQLAGGTLAKNIQYF. V and J are TRBV5-6 and TRBJ2-4, with TRBD2 matching over 12 bases. The CDR3 extends over 17 amino acids. J lost 0 bases, V lost 8 bases, and 9 bases had no gene match. Germline V gene lookup returns CDR1 SGHDT and CDR2 YYEEEE.

The CDR3 is CASSFTIMNTEAFF. For the CDR3, the DNA is TGCGCCAGCAGCTTTACGATTATGAACACTGAAGCTTTCTTT. The genes are TRBV5-1 and TRBJ1-1; D unclear. The CDR3 has 14 amino acids. Germline V gene lookup returns CDR1 SGHRS and CDR2 YFSETQ. Trimming cost V 2 bases and J 0 bases, with 8 bases left between them.

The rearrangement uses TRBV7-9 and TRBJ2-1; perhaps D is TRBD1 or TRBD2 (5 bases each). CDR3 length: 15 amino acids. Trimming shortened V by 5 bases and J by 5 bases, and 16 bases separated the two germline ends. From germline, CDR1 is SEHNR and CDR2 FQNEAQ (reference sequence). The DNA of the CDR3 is TGTGCCAGCAGCCGTTCCGGGACCGGCGACAATGAGCAGTTCTTC. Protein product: CASSRSGTGDNEQFF. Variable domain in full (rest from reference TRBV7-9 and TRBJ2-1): DTGVSQNPRHKITKRGQNVTFRCDPISEHNRLYWYRQTLGQGPEFLTYFQNEAQLEKSRLLSDRFSAERPKGSFSTLEIQRTEQGDSAMYLCASSRSGTGDNEQFFGPGTRLTVL.